These T cell receptor beta chains were read from a single sample in a study of OX40 agonist ivuxolimab in advanced cancers. Sequenced by immunoSEQ multiplex PCR; TCRdb stores in-frame clones only, minus some. The sample shows around 47,000 clones, approximately 80% of them seen only once. Here the sequenced sample was CD4+ or CD8+ T cells sorted from blood, taken in a trial of the OX40 agonist ivuxolimab. All receptors come from an adult with an advanced solid tumor such as melanoma, head and neck, liver or kidney cancer. Each CDR3 is given with its conserved first and last residue. Fields, in order: CDR3 DNA, CDR3 protein, CDR3 length, J gene, V gene, clone size, D gene. D genes are given only for firm matches. Part of the rows lack a size; the others show once, few, many or a class for expanded clones.

TGCGCCAGCAGCCAAGGTCGGAGCTACAATGAGCAGTTCTTC | CASSQGRSYNEQFF | 14 | TRBJ2-1 | TRBV4-1 | few | .
TGTGCCAGCAGCACGGGAGACAGGGATACCCCCTACGAGCAGTACTTC | CASSTGDRDTPYEQYF | 16 | TRBJ2-7 | TRBV5-4 | . | .
TGTGCCAGCAGCTTAGACAGGGAGTTCGAGACCCAGTACTTC | CASSLDREFETQYF | 14 | TRBJ2-5 | TRBV7-3 | . | TRBD1
TGTGCCAGCAGTGGGGGACAGGGGGCGAGTGGCTACACCTTC | CASSGGQGASGYTF | 14 | TRBJ1-2 | TRBV6-4 | . | TRBD1
TGTGCCAGTAGTCGGAGCGGGGCGAGCTCCTACAATGAGCAGTTCTTC | CASSRSGASSYNEQFF | 16 | TRBJ2-1 | TRBV19 | medium-sized | TRBD2
TGTGCCAGCAGTCAGGTGCGGGGGCAAGGCTACACCTTC | CASSQVRGQGYTF | 13 | TRBJ1-2 | TRBV6-1 | . | .
TGTGCCAGCAGCCCAGAGGAGGGCGCAACTAATGAAAAACTGTTTTTT | CASSPEEGATNEKLFF | 16 | TRBJ1-4 | TRBV4-2 | . | .
TGTGCCAGCAGTTCCGGGACAGGGGCTAATTCACCCCTCCACTTT | CASSSGTGANSPLHF | 15 | TRBJ1-6 | TRBV7-8 | . | TRBD1
TGCAGCGTTGGTCAGGGTGGGGCCTACAATGAGCAGTTCTTC | CSVGQGGAYNEQFF | 14 | TRBJ2-1 | TRBV29-1 | . | .
TGTGCCAGCAGTTTATGGGGCGGGAGGGCCCAAAGAGATACGCAGTATTTT | CASSLWGGRAQRDTQYF | 17 | TRBJ2-3 | TRBV28 | few | TRBD2
TGTGCCAGCAGTTTAGGGGCAGGGCTAACCGGGGAGCTGTTTTTT | CASSLGAGLTGELFF | 15 | TRBJ2-2 | TRBV27 | . | .
TGCGCCAGCAGCTTGTATCTGGGCACAGATACGCAGTATTTT | CASSLYLGTDTQYF | 14 | TRBJ2-3 | TRBV5-1 | . | .
TGCAGCGTTGATGGTGGGGGGGACTACGAGCAGTACTTC | CSVDGGGDYEQYF | 13 | TRBJ2-7 | TRBV29-1 | once | TRBD2
TGTGCCAGCAGTTCGGAGTACTTC | CASSSEYF | 8 | TRBJ2-7 | TRBV27 | . | .
TGTGCCAGCAGTGAATACGGGTCTGGGGCCAACGTCCTGACTTTC | CASSEYGSGANVLTF | 15 | TRBJ2-6 | TRBV2 | . | .
TGCGCCAGCAGCCTCAACCGGGGGTCCGTCGAGCAGTACTTC | CASSLNRGSVEQYF | 14 | TRBJ2-7 | TRBV4-1 | few | .
TGTGCCAGCAGGGGGACAGGGCTTTATGGCTACACCTTC | CASRGTGLYGYTF | 13 | TRBJ1-2 | TRBV6-1 | . | TRBD1
TGTGCCAGCGGGACTTTTTACAATGAGCAGTTCTTC | CASGTFYNEQFF | 12 | TRBJ2-1 | TRBV7-9 | . | .
TGTGCCAGCGGGACAGGGGGAACCGGGGAGCTGTTTTTT | CASGTGGTGELFF | 13 | TRBJ2-2 | TRBV27 | . | TRBD1
TGCGCCAGCAGCCAAGATCCCGGCGGGGGGATTTACAATGAGCAGTTCTTC | CASSQDPGGGIYNEQFF | 17 | TRBJ2-1 | TRBV4-1 | . | TRBD2
TGCGCCAGCAGCGCTCGGCGGGGGGATGAAAAACTGTTTTTT | CASSARRGDEKLFF | 14 | TRBJ1-4 | TRBV4-3 | . | .
TGTGCCAGCAGTGAATGGAGTAGCGGGGGCGTCGCGAACACCGGGGAGCTGTTTTTT | CASSEWSSGGVANTGELFF | 19 | TRBJ2-2 | TRBV6-1 | . | TRBD2
TGTGCCAGCAGCGTCGGGGAGGGGGCACGGGAAAAACTGTTTTTT | CASSVGEGAREKLFF | 15 | TRBJ1-4 | TRBV9 | . | TRBD1
TGTGCCAGCAGTGAAGCGCGGGCAGGGCCGGGTGAAAAACTGTTTTTT | CASSEARAGPGEKLFF | 16 | TRBJ1-4 | TRBV2 | . | .
TGTGCCAGCAGTCCTCGGGTGGGGCGAAGCAATCAGCCCCAGCATTTT | CASSPRVGRSNQPQHF | 16 | TRBJ1-5 | TRBV2 | . | .
TGCGCCAGCAGCCAAGATCGGGGGAACACCGGGGAGCTGTTTTTT | CASSQDRGNTGELFF | 15 | TRBJ2-2 | TRBV4-3 | . | .
TGTGCCAGCAGTGAGGACAGTAGGTACGACACTGAAGCTTTCTTT | CASSEDSRYDTEAFF | 15 | TRBJ1-1 | TRBV25-1 | . | .
TGTGCCAGCAGCTTTGGGGGCCCGGGAGACGAGCAGTACTTC | CASSFGGPGDEQYF | 14 | TRBJ2-7 | TRBV7-6 | . | .
TGCAGCGTTGAAGACCCGCAGGGGACAGGGTACAATGAGCAGTTCTTC | CSVEDPQGTGYNEQFF | 16 | TRBJ2-1 | TRBV29-1 | . | TRBD1
TGTGCCAGCAGCCGCAGAGACAGGGGGCGAGAGACCCAGTACTTC | CASSRRDRGRETQYF | 15 | TRBJ2-5 | TRBV7-9 | few | TRBD1
TGTGCCAGCAGTGAAGGTCAGGGGCCTTCTTACGAGCAGTACTTC | CASSEGQGPSYEQYF | 15 | TRBJ2-7 | TRBV6-1 | few | .
TGTGCCAGCAGCGATTTGTCAAGGTTACAAAGTCGGGCCAACGTCCTGACTTTC | CASSDLSRLQSRANVLTF | 18 | TRBJ2-6 | TRBV4-2 | . | .
TGTGCCAGCAGCTTCCCCGGGAGCAACACTGAAGCTTTCTTT | CASSFPGSNTEAFF | 14 | TRBJ1-1 | TRBV5-8 | . | .
TGTGCCAGCAGCCAACTAGCGGGAGCCGGGGAGCTGTTTTTT | CASSQLAGAGELFF | 14 | TRBJ2-2 | TRBV5-6 | . | TRBD2
TGTGCCAGCTCACCGGAACCCACCGGGGAGCTGTTTTTT | CASSPEPTGELFF | 13 | TRBJ2-2 | TRBV18 | . | .
TGCAGCGTTGCGGGACTTGATGGCTACACCTTC | CSVAGLDGYTF | 11 | TRBJ1-2 | TRBV29-1 | . | .
TGCGCCAGCAGCCAAGATGGGTGGCAAGGGGATTACTTGGGAGACGAGCAGTACTTC | CASSQDGWQGDYLGDEQYF | 19 | TRBJ2-7 | TRBV4-1 | . | .
TGCGCCAGCAGCTTGACAGGGGACGAGCAGTACTTC | CASSLTGDEQYF | 12 | TRBJ2-7 | TRBV5-1 | . | TRBD1
TGTGCCAGCAAAGGCGGGGCCATGAACACTGAAGCTTTCTTT | CASKGGAMNTEAFF | 14 | TRBJ1-1 | TRBV2 | . | .
TGTGCCAGCAGTTTAATAGCGGGCCCTAGCACAGATACGCAGTATTTT | CASSLIAGPSTDTQYF | 16 | TRBJ2-3 | TRBV27 | . | TRBD2
TGTGCCAGCAGCGACCGGGGGGGCCTAGAGTACGAGCAGTACTTC | CASSDRGGLEYEQYF | 15 | TRBJ2-7 | TRBV13 | . | TRBD2
TGTGCCAGTAGTTGGGGGGGCGCGGATGGCTACACCTTC | CASSWGGADGYTF | 13 | TRBJ1-2 | TRBV19 | . | .
TGCAGCGTTGGGGGCGGGACCCAGCCCGGGCAGTACTTC | CSVGGGTQPGQYF | 13 | TRBJ2-7 | TRBV29-1 | . | .
TGTGCCAGTAGTATGGGTGGCGGCGGGGAGCTGTTTTTT | CASSMGGGGELFF | 13 | TRBJ2-2 | TRBV19 | . | .
TGTGCCAGCAGTACGGGGACGGAGACCCAGTACTTC | CASSTGTETQYF | 12 | TRBJ2-5 | TRBV25-1 | . | .
TGTGCCAGCAGTTCCCTAGCGATCCCCTACGAGCAGTACTTC | CASSSLAIPYEQYF | 14 | TRBJ2-7 | TRBV6-6 | . | .
TGCGCCAGCAGCCAAGCCCACTTGGGGGGCTACACCTTC | CASSQAHLGGYTF | 13 | TRBJ1-2 | TRBV4-1 | . | .
TGTGCCAGCAGTTTTTTCGGGACAGGGGAGACCCAGTACTTC | CASSFFGTGETQYF | 14 | TRBJ2-5 | TRBV28 | . | TRBD1
TGTGCCAGCAGCTTAGGGGGCGTAGAGGGCTACACCTTC | CASSLGGVEGYTF | 13 | TRBJ1-2 | TRBV7-9 | . | .
TGTGCCAGCAGCGCTGGTCCCCCTGGCGGGGGGGTAGGAGAGACCCAGTACTTC | CASSAGPPGGGVGETQYF | 18 | TRBJ2-5 | TRBV9 | . | TRBD2
TGTGCCAGCAGTAGACAGGACAGGGGCCCTGAGGAGGAGCAGTTCTTC | CASSRQDRGPEEEQFF | 16 | TRBJ2-1 | TRBV28 | . | TRBD1
TGTGCCACGAACAGGGTCGGGGCTTTCTTT | CATNRVGAFF | 10 | TRBJ1-1 | TRBV6-5 | . | .
TGTGCCGGCAGTACCGGGCTCTTGTTAACCTACGAGCAGTACTTC | CAGSTGLLLTYEQYF | 15 | TRBJ2-7 | TRBV6-5 | . | .
TGTGCCAGTAGTATAGGGACGGTCGCGAACACCGGGGAGCTGTTTTTT | CASSIGTVANTGELFF | 16 | TRBJ2-2 | TRBV19 | . | .
TGTGCCAGCAGTGCTGGTCAGGGACCCTCCTACGAGCAGTACTTC | CASSAGQGPSYEQYF | 15 | TRBJ2-7 | TRBV6-5 | . | .